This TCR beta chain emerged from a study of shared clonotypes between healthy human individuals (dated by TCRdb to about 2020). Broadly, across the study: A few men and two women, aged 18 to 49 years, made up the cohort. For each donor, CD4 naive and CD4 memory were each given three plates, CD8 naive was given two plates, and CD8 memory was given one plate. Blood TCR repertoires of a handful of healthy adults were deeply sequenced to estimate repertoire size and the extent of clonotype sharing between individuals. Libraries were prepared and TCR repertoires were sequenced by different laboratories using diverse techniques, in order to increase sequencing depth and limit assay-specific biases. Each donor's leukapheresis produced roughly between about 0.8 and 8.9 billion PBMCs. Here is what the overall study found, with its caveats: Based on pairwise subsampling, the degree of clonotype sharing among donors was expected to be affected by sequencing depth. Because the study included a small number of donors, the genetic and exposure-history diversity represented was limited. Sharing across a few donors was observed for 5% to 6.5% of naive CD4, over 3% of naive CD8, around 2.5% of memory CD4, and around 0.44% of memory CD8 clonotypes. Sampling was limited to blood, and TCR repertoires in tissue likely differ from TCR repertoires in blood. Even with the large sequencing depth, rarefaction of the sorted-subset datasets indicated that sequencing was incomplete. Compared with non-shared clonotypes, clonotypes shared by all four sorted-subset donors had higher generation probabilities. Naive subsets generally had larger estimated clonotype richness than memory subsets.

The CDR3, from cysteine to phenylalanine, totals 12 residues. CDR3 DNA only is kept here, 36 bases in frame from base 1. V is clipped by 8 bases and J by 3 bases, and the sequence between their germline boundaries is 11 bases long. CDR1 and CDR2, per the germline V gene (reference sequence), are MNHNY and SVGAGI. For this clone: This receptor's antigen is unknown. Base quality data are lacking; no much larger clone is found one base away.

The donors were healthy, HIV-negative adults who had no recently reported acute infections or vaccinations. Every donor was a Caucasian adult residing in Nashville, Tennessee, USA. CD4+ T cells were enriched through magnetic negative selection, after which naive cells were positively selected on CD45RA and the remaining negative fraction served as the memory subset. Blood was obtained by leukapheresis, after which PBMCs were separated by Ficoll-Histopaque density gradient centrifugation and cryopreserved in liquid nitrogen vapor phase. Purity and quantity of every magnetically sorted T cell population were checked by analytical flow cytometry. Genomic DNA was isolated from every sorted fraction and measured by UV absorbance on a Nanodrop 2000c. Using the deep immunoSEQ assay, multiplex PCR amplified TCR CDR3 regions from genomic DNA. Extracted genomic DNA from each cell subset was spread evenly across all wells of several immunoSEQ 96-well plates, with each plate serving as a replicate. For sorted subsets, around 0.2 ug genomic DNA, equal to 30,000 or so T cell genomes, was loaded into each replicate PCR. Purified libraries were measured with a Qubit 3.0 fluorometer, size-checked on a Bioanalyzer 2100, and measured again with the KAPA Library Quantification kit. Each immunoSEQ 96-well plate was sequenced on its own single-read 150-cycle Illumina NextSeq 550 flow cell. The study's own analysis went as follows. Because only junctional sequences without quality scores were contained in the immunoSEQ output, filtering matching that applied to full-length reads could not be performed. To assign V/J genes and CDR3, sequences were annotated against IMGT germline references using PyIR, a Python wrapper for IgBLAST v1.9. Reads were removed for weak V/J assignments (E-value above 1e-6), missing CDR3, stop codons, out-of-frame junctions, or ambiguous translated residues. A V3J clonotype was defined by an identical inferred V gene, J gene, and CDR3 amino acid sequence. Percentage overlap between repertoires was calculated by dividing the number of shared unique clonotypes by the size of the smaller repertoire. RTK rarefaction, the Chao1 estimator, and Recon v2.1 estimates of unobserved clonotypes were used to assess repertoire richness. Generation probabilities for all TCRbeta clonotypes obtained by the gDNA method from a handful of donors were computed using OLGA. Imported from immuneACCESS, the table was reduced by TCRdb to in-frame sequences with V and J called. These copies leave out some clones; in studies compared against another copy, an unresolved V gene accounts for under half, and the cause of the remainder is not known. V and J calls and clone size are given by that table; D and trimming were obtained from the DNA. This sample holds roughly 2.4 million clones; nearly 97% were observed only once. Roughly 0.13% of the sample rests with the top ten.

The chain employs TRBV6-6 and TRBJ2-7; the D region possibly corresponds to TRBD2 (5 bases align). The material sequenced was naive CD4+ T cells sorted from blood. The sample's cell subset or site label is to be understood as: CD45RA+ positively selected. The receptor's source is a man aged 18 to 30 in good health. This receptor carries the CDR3 CASGRLIYEQYF. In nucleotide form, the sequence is TGTGCCAGCGGAAGACTAATCTACGAGCAGTACTTC.